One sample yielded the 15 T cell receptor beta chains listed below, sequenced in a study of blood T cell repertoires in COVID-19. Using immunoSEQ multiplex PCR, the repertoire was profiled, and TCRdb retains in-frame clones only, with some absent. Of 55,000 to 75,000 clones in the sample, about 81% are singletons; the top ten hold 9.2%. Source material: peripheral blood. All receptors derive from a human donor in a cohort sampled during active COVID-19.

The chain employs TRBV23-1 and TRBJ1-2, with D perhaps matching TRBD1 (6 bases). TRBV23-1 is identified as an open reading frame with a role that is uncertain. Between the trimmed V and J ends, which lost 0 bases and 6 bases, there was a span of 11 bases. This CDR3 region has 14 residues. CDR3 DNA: TGCGCCAGCAGTCAATCGTTCCAGGGGCATGGCTACACCTTC. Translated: CASSQSFQGHGYTF.

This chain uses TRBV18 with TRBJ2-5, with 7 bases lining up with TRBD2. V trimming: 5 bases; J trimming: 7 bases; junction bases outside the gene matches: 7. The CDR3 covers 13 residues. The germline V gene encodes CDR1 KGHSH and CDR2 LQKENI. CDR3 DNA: TGTGCCAGCTCAAAGGAAACGGGGGGGACCCAGTACTTC. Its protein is CASSKETGGTQYF.

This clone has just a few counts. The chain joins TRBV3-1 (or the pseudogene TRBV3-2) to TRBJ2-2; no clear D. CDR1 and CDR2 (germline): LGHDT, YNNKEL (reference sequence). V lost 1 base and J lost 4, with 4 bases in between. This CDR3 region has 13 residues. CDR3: CASSQGLTGELFF. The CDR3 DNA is TGTGCCAGCAGCCAAGGACTCACCGGGGAGCTGTTTTTT.

CDR3 amino acids: CATSRDLGGSGYTF. CDR3 bases: TGTGCCACCAGCAGAGATCTTGGGGGGAGCGGCTACACCTTC. J is TRBJ1-2 and V is TRBV15; TRBD1 is a possible D gene (5 bases). V dropped 0 bases and J dropped 8 bases, with 13 bases sitting between them. From germline, CDR1 is LNHNV and CDR2 YYDKDF (reference sequence). This CDR3 is built from 14 residues.

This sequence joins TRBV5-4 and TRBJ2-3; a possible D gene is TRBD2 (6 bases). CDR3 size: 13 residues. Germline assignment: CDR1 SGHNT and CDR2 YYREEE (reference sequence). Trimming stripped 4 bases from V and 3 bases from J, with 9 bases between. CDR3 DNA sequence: TGTGCCAGCAGCCGCCGGGAGACAGATACGCAGTATTTT. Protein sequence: CASSRRETDTQYF.

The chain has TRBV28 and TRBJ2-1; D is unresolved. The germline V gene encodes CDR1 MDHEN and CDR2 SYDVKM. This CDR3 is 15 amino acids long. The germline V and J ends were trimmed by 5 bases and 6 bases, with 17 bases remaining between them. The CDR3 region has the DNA TGTGCCAGCAGTACGACTCCTCAAGAAGGCAATGAGCAGTTCTTC. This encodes CASSTTPQEGNEQFF.

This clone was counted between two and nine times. CDR3 residues: CASSNGLAGVLEQFF. As DNA, the CDR3 is TGTGCCAGCAGCAACGGACTAGCGGGAGTACTTGAGCAGTTCTTC. The V call is TRBV28, the J call TRBJ2-1; 13 bases are a match to TRBD2. The CDR3 has 15 residues. Germline lookup yields CDR1 MDHEN and CDR2 SYDVKM. J lost 9 bases, V lost 6 bases, and 8 bases had no gene match.

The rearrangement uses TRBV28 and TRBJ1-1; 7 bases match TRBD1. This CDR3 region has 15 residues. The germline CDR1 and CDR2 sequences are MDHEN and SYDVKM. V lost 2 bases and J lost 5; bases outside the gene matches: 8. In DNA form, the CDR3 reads TGTGCCAGCAGTTTAGGAGGGGGCCGATCTACTGAAGCTTTCTTT. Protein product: CASSLGGGRSTEAFF.

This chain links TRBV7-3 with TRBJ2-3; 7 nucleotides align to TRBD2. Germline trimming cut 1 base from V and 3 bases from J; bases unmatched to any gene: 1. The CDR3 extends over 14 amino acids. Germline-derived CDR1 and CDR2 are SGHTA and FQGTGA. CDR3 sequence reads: CASSLSGSTDTQYF. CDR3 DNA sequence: TGTGCCAGCAGCTTAAGCGGGAGTACAGATACGCAGTATTTT.

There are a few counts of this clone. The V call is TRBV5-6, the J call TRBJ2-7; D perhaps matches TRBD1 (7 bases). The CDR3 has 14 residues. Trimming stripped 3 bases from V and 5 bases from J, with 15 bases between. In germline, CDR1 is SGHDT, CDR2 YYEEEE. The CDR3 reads CASSSRFRGDEQYF. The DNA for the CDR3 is TGTGCCAGCAGCTCCCGGTTCAGGGGGGACGAGCAGTACTTC.

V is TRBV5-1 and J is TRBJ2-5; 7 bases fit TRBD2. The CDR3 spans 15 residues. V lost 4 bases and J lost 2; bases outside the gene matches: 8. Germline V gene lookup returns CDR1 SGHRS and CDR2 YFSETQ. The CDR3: CASSPSGGKQETQYF. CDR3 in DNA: TGCGCCAGCAGCCCATCGGGGGGAAAACAAGAGACCCAGTACTTC. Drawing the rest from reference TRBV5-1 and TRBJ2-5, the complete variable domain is KAGVTQTPRYLIKTRGQQVTLSCSPISGHRSVSWYQQTPGQGLQFLFEYFSETQRNKGNFPGRFSGRQFSNSRSEMNVSTLELGDSALYLCASSPSGGKQETQYFGPGTRLLVL.

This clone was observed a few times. The CDR3 nucleotides read TGCGCCAGCAGCTTGCGTAGCGGCCTCTACAATGAGCAGTTCTTC. This gives the protein CASSLRSGLYNEQFF. The V gene is TRBV5-1, the J gene TRBJ2-1; tentatively, D is TRBD2 (6 bases). V was clipped by 1 base and J by 3 bases, with 11 bases between them. Germline-derived CDR1 and CDR2 are SGHRS and YFSETQ. There are 15 residues in the CDR3.

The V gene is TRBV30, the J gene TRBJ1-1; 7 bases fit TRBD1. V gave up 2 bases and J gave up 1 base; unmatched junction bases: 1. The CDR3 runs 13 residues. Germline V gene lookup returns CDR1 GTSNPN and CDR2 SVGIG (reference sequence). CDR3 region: CAWSYRGNTEAFF. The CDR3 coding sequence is TGTGCCTGGAGTTACAGGGGGAACACTGAAGCTTTCTTT.

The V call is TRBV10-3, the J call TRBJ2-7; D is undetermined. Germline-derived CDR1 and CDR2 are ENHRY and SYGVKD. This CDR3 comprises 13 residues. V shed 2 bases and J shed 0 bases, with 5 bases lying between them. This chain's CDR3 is CAISELSSYEQYF. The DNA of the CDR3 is TGTGCCATCAGTGAGCTAAGCTCCTACGAGCAGTACTTC.

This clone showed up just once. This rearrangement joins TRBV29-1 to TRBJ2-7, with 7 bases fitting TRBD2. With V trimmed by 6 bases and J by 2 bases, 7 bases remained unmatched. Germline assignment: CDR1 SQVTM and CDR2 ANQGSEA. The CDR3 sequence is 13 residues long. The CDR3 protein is CSVLGGRTYEQYF. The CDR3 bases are TGCAGCGTGTTGGGGGGGAGAACCTACGAGCAGTACTTC.